Shown below are 30 T cell receptor beta chains from a single sample sequenced in a study of beta chain features in type 1 diabetes. Reverse transcribing all isolated RNA meant expressed TCRB transcripts were sequenced. The table came from immunoSEQ multiplex PCR; TCRdb's copy has only in-frame clones and leaves some out. Among over 600,000 clones, 9.5% to 15% were seen once, and the ten largest hold about 0.11%. Which antigens these TCRs recognize remains unknown. Overall study results and limits: Researchers report that Type 1 diabetes patients had moderately but significantly shorter TCRB CDR3s across all four CD4+ subsets.

The sequenced sample was naive CD4+ T cells from blood. These receptors came from a man aged 30 to 39 with type 1 diabetes.

This chain joins TRBV5-1 and TRBJ2-1; 13 bases map to TRBD2. Trimming at V came to 1 base and at J to 7 bases, leaving 2 bases not matched to a gene. The V gene's germline CDR1 is SGHRS and CDR2 YFSETQ. The CDR3 is made up of 15 amino acids. The CDR3 sequence: CASSLPGLAGNEQFF. DNA of the CDR3: TGCGCCAGCAGCTTGCCGGGACTAGCGGGAAATGAGCAGTTCTTC.

The gene calls are TRBV7-9 and TRBJ1-2, with D possibly being TRBD1 (5 bases). Germline CDR1 reads SEHNR; CDR2 reads FQNEAQ (reference sequence). The CDR3 has 18 amino acids. Deletions cut 1 base from V and 5 bases from J, with 23 bases between. CDR3 protein: CASSLESLRVGTMYGYTF. In DNA form, the CDR3 reads TGTGCCAGCAGCTTAGAGTCCTTACGGGTGGGGACTATGTATGGCTACACCTTC.

This clone was detected only a few times. V gene TRBV27 combines with J gene TRBJ1-1, with a possible D match to TRBD1 (5 bases). Germline V gene data show CDR1 as MNHEY and CDR2 as SMNVEV (reference sequence). The CDR3 consists of 15 residues. The V end was cut by 6 bases, the J end by 4 bases, with 18 bases between. The CDR3 loop reads CASSGTQVSSTEAFF. The CDR3 coding sequence is TGTGCCAGCAGCGGGACTCAGGTCAGCTCCACTGAAGCTTTCTTT.

The chain combines TRBV7-9 with TRBJ2-5, with 8 bases aligning to TRBD1. Germline CDR1 reads SEHNR; CDR2 reads FQNEAQ (reference sequence). With 5 bases clipped from V and 2 bases from J, the junction kept 7 bases outside the gene matches. CDR3 length: 15 amino acids. The CDR3 DNA reads TGTGCCAGCAGCCCACAGGGGGACACACAAGAGACCCAGTACTTC. Encoded protein: CASSPQGDTQETQYF.

This clone was detected a few times. The genes are TRBV2 and TRBJ2-7; unclear D gene. V was trimmed by 4 bases and J by 3 bases, leaving 13 bases between them. CDR3 length equals 14 residues. Looked up from germline, CDR1 is SNHLY and CDR2 is FYNNEI. CDR3 DNA: TGTGCCAGCAGTGGTGGAATCCTAGACTACGAGCAGTACTTC. Amino acid sequence: CASSGGILDYEQYF.

V and J are TRBV19 and TRBJ2-7; D may be TRBD2 (6 bases). V gave up 8 bases and J gave up 4 bases, with 21 bases separating them. CDR1 LNHDA and CDR2 SQIVND come from the germline V gene (reference sequence). The CDR3 is made up of 15 amino acids. The CDR3 here is CASANSGTGVYEQYF. The CDR3 DNA follows: TGTGCCAGTGCTAACTCCGGGACGGGAGTTTACGAGCAGTACTTC.

The gene calls are TRBV9 and TRBJ2-5; 7 nucleotides align to TRBD1. The germline V gene has CDR1 SGDLS and CDR2 YYNGEE. The CDR3 totals 13 residues. V lost 2 bases, J lost 5 bases, and 3 bases stayed unmatched. The CDR3 DNA follows: TGTGCCAGCAGCGTGGGACAGTTGGAGACCCAGTACTTC. This gives the protein CASSVGQLETQYF.

The chain carries TRBV6-5 and TRBJ1-3; D is unresolved. Germline CDR1 is MNHEY and CDR2 is SVGAGI. This CDR3 has 16 residues. The V and J ends lost 0 bases and 0 bases respectively, with 9 bases between them. CDR3 DNA: TGTGCCAGCAGTTACTCGATGGGCGGCTCTGGAAACACCATATATTTT. It specifies CASSYSMGGSGNTIYF.

This clone has just a few counts. The chain combines TRBV2 with TRBJ1-2, with D possibly being TRBD1 (5 bases). Germline CDR1 is SNHLY and CDR2 is FYNNEI. V lost 4 bases and J 7 bases, leaving 19 bases between the germline ends. The CDR3 has 15 residues. The CDR3 loop reads CASSAGTAGGGGYTF. CDR3 coding DNA: TGTGCCAGCAGTGCCGGGACCGCCGGGGGAGGTGGCTACACCTTC.

This clone was counted a few times. V and J are TRBV29-1 and TRBJ2-3, with 7 bases aligning to TRBD2. CDR1 is SQVTM, CDR2 ANQGSEA, per germline. With 6 bases clipped from V and 2 bases from J, the junction kept 8 bases outside the gene matches. This CDR3 region has 14 residues. This CDR3 is CSVEGRVPTDTQYF. The CDR3 DNA follows: TGCAGCGTGGAGGGGAGGGTCCCCACAGATACGCAGTATTTT.

This clone was observed a few times. The chain uses TRBV19 and TRBJ2-7; the D gene is possibly TRBD2 (6 bases). Trimming cost V 5 bases and J 6 bases, with 14 bases left between them. There are 13 residues in the CDR3. The germline V gene encodes CDR1 LNHDA and CDR2 SQIVND (reference sequence). The CDR3 spells CASSLGEVREQYF. CDR3 coding DNA: TGTGCCAGTAGTCTGGGGGAGGTACGCGAGCAGTACTTC.

V and J are TRBV7-6 and TRBJ2-1, with D perhaps TRBD1 or TRBD2 (6 bases each). The CDR3 length is 15 residues. The germline CDR1 and CDR2 sequences are SGHVS and FNYEAQ. Trimming stripped 3 bases from V and 6 bases from J, with 15 bases between. CDR3: CASSFTSRGPNEQFF. DNA of the CDR3: TGTGCCAGCAGCTTCACTAGCCGGGGGCCCAATGAGCAGTTCTTC.

This clone was seen only a few times. This chain uses TRBV4-2 with TRBJ1-2, with 10 bases fitting TRBD1. Germline CDR1 and CDR2: LGHNA and YNFKEQ. This CDR3 region has 14 residues. Unmatched junction bases numbered 7, after V lost 5 bases and J lost 7 bases. The CDR3 sequence: CASSWTGGEVGYTF. CDR3 bases: TGTGCCAGCAGCTGGACAGGGGGTGAGGTTGGCTACACCTTC.

This clone was recorded a few times. The CDR3 loop is CATSRDPGIGAYEQYF. The CDR3 DNA reads TGTGCCACCAGCAGAGATCCAGGGATTGGTGCCTACGAGCAGTACTTC. This sequence joins TRBV15 and TRBJ2-7; D might be TRBD1 (5 bases). Trimming took 0 bases from V and 2 from J, leaving 14 bases between them. The CDR3 length is 16 residues. The germline V gene encodes CDR1 LNHNV and CDR2 YYDKDF (reference sequence).

This sequence joins TRBV7-9 and TRBJ1-2; 9 bases fit TRBD1. CDR3 size: 11 residues. With V trimmed by 11 bases and J by 7 bases, 5 bases remained unmatched. The V gene's germline CDR1 is SEHNR and CDR2 FQNEAQ (reference sequence). This chain's CDR3 is CALDRGSGYTF. CDR3 in DNA: TGTGCCCTAGACAGGGGGAGTGGCTACACCTTC.

This clone has a handful of counts. This sequence joins TRBV7-9 and TRBJ2-3; D unclear. V lost 4 bases and J 0 bases, leaving 8 bases between the germline ends. Looked up from germline, CDR1 is SEHNR and CDR2 is FQNEAQ (reference sequence). The CDR3 is 14 residues long. DNA for the CDR3: TGTGCCAGCAGCTATCCTCCTAGCACAGATACGCAGTATTTT. As protein: CASSYPPSTDTQYF.

The chain uses TRBV4-3 and TRBJ2-1; 11 nucleotides line up with TRBD1. The CDR3 has 22 residues. The junction had 24 bases not matched to a gene; V was cut back by 1 base and J by 7 bases. Germline-derived CDR1 and CDR2 are LGHNA and YSLEER. In DNA, the CDR3 is TGCGCCAGCAGCCAAGTCCACAATTACCCGGGACAGGGGGTAGGTTCGGGTAATGAGCAGTTCTTC. It yields the protein CASSQVHNYPGQGVGSGNEQFF.

This clone was picked up a small number of times. This rearrangement joins TRBV6-1 to TRBJ2-1; tentative D call: TRBD1 (7 bases). CDR3 length: 17 amino acids. The germline gives CDR1 MNHNS, CDR2 SASEGT. V lost 2 bases, J lost 9 bases, and 23 bases lay in between. CDR3 coding DNA: TGTGCCAGCAGTGAATTAGGCGGCAGGGGGGTAGCTGGTGAGCAGTTCTTC. Its translation is CASSELGGRGVAGEQFF.

This clone showed up just a few times. Other DNA sequences within the sample encode an identical CDR3. J is TRBJ2-3 and V is TRBV7-9; D is undetermined. The CDR3 is 13 residues long. With 3 bases removed from V and 1 base from J, the gap between germline ends came to 5 bases. From germline, CDR1 is SEHNR and CDR2 FQNEAQ (reference sequence). CDR3 DNA: TGTGCCAGCAGCTTCTCAGGCACAGATACGCAGTATTTT. It yields the protein CASSFSGTDTQYF.

The table lists this clone with a few counts. The chain joins TRBV7-2 to TRBJ1-2; 9 nucleotides align to TRBD1. The CDR3 runs 17 residues. Trimming took 1 base from V and 7 from J; bases not matched to a gene: 13. CDR1 and CDR2 (germline): SGHTA, FQGNSA. CDR3 sequence reads: CASSLVASQGARGGYTF. The CDR3 DNA reads as TGTGCCAGCAGCTTAGTTGCGTCACAGGGGGCGAGGGGTGGCTACACCTTC.

Regarding this clone: This sample includes further DNA sequences coding for the same CDR3. V is TRBV6-5 and J is TRBJ2-5; 7 bases line up with TRBD1. V lost 2 bases and J lost 3; bases outside the gene matches: 0. The CDR3 contains 13 residues. Germline V gene sequence: CDR1 MNHEY, CDR2 SVGAGI. The DNA for the CDR3 is TGTGCCAGCAGTTACACAGGGGAAGAGACCCAGTACTTC. Protein product: CASSYTGEETQYF.

The table lists this clone with a few counts. The chain employs TRBV6-1 and TRBJ2-4; D is unclear. The V and J ends lost 10 bases and 7 bases respectively, with 14 bases between them. CDR1 and CDR2 from the germline V gene are MNHNS and SASEGT. The CDR3 contains 12 residues. The CDR3 loop is CATRAHPNIQYF. CDR3 nucleotide sequence: TGTGCCACTCGGGCCCACCCCAACATTCAGTACTTC.

This clone appeared a few times. V and J are TRBV7-9 and TRBJ2-4, with TRBD2 matching over 7 bases. The CDR3 spans 15 residues. The germline V gene encodes CDR1 SEHNR and CDR2 FQNEAQ (reference sequence). Germline trimming cut 5 bases from V and 0 bases from J; bases unmatched to any gene: 4. The DNA of the CDR3 is TGTGCCAGCAGCCGGGACTACTTAGCCAAAAACATTCAGTACTTC. Amino acid sequence: CASSRDYLAKNIQYF.

This clone has just a few counts. V and J are TRBV7-7 and TRBJ2-1; 12 bases map to TRBD2. Germline loops: CDR1 SSHAT, CDR2 FNYEAQ (reference sequence). The CDR3 consists of 15 residues. The junction had 0 bases not matched to a gene; V was cut back by 2 bases and J by 4 bases. Here the CDR3 DNA reads TGTGCCAGCAGCTTAACTAGCGGGGGGTACAATGAGCAGTTCTTC. Protein: CASSLTSGGYNEQFF.

This clone was observed a handful of times. The rearrangement uses TRBV18 and TRBJ1-3; D gene unclear. Trimming took off 2 bases at V and 0 bases at J, with 8 bases between the two ends. The CDR3 extends over 15 amino acids. CDR1 and CDR2 (germline): KGHSH, LQKENI. CDR3 DNA: TGTGCCAGCTCACCAACCGGACCCTCTGGAAACACCATATATTTT. Amino acid sequence: CASSPTGPSGNTIYF. Looking up the rest from reference TRBV18 and TRBJ1-3 gives the full variable domain: NAGVMQNPRHLVRRRGQEARLRCSPMKGHSHVYWYRQLPEEGLKFMVYLQKENIIDESGMPKERFSAEFPKEGPSILRIQQVVRGDSAAYFCASSPTGPSGNTIYFGEGSWLTVV.

This clone was recorded a few times. This rearrangement joins TRBV5-1 to TRBJ1-6; no definite D call. CDR1 is SGHRS, CDR2 YFSETQ, per germline. Trimming cost V 5 bases and J 5 bases, with 17 bases left between them. This CDR3 region has 16 residues. For the CDR3, the DNA is TGCGCCAGCAGAGCTTCATTAACGGCGGATAATTCACCCCTCCACTTT. This codes for CASRASLTADNSPLHF.

This clone was picked up a small number of times. The rearrangement joins TRBV9 to TRBJ1-6; D may be TRBD1 (5 bases). Deletions cut 0 bases from V and 6 bases from J, with 13 bases between. CDR3 length: 16 residues. Per the germline V gene, CDR1 is SGDLS and CDR2 is YYNGEE. The CDR3 region has the DNA TGTGCCAGCAGCGTAGGACACGAAAGGGGTAATTCACCCCTCCACTTT. This codes for CASSVGHERGNSPLHF.

Only a few counts were recorded for this clone. The J gene is TRBJ1-5, the V gene TRBV28, with D perhaps TRBD1 (5 bases). Trimming left V 7 bases short and J 3 bases short, with 16 bases between. Germline V gene data show CDR1 as MDHEN and CDR2 as SYDVKM. The CDR3 is 15 amino acids. DNA of the CDR3: TGTGCCAGCATCGCCCAGGGACTACCCAATCAGCCCCAGCATTTT. Translated, it gives CASIAQGLPNQPQHF.

On this clone itself: The sample holds other DNA sequences that translate to the same CDR3. The chain combines TRBV29-1 with TRBJ2-6; 8 positions match TRBD1. The CDR3 consists of 15 residues. V gave up 6 bases and J gave up 0 bases; unmatched junction bases: 4. Germline V lookup: CDR1 SQVTM, CDR2 ANQGSEA. The CDR3 sequence: CSVGTGSSGANVLTF. In DNA, the CDR3 is TGCAGCGTAGGGACAGGATCCTCTGGGGCCAACGTCCTGACTTTC.

This sequence joins TRBV6-5 and TRBJ2-4; the D gene is possibly TRBD1 (6 bases). V was trimmed by 0 bases and J by 8 bases, leaving 14 bases between them. The CDR3 extends over 15 amino acids. Germline V gives CDR1 MNHEY, CDR2 SVGAGI. DNA of the CDR3: TGTGCCAGCAGTTACTCTGGCAGGGGAAGGGACATTCAGTACTTC. Encoded protein: CASSYSGRGRDIQYF.